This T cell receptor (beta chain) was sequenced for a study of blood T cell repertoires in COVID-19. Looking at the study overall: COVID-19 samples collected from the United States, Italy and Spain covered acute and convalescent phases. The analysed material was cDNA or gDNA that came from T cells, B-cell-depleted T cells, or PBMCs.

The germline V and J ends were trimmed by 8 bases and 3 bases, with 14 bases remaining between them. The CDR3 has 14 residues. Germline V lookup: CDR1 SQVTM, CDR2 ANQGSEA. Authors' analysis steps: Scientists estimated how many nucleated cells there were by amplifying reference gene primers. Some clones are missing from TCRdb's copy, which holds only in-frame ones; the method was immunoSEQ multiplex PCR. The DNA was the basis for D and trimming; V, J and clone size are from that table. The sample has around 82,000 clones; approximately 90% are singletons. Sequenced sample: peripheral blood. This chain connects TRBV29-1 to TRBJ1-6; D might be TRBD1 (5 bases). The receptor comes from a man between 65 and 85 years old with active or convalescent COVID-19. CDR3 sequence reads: CSPPRARYNSPLHF. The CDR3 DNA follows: TGCAGCCCCCCCAGGGCCCGCTATAATTCACCCCTCCACTTT. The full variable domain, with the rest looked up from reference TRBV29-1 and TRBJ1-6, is SAVISQKPSRDICQRGTSLTIQCQVDSQVTMMFWYRQQPGQSLTLIATANQGSEATYESGFVIDKFPISRPNLTFSTLTVSNMSPEDSSIYLCSPPRARYNSPLHFGNGTRLTVT.